This entry features one TCR beta chain sequence. Profiling relied on immunoSEQ multiplex PCR, and the TCRdb table lists in-frame clones only, not all of them. This table holds 49,000 or so clones, 81% found once. The entry originates in a study of PD-1 blockade in mismatch repair-deficient tumors. The TCR-sequenced patients were a few responders to pembrolizumab. This sequence originates from an adult with mismatch repair-deficient cancer. Sequences were derived from peripheral blood, sampled less than 21 weeks after starting pembrolizumab.

CDR3 sequence reads: CASKTRGGADTQYF. CDR3 nucleotide sequence: TGTGCCAGTAAAACCCGGGGGGGAGCAGATACGCAGTATTTT. The chain is built from TRBV19 and TRBJ2-3, with 8 nucleotides matching TRBD2. This CDR3 has 14 residues. Per the germline V gene, CDR1 is LNHDA and CDR2 is SQIVND (reference sequence). The trim removed 7 bases at V and 4 bases at J, leaving 7 bases unmatched.